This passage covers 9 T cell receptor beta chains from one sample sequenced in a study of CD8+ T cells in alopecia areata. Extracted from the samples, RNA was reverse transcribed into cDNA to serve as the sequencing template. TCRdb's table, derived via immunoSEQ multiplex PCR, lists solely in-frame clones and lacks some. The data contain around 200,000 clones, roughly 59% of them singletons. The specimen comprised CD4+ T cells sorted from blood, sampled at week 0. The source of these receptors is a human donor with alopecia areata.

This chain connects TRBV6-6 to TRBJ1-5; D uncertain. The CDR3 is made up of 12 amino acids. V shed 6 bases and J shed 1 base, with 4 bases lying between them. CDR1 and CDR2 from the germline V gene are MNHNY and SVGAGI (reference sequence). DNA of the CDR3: TGTGCCAGCAGCCTCAGCAATCAGCCCCAGCATTTT. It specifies CASSLSNQPQHF.

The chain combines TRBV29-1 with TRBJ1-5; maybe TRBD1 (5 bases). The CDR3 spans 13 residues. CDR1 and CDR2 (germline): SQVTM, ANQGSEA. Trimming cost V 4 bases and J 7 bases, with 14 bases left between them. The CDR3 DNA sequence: TGCAGCGTTGCTGGGGACCCAGGGCAGCCCCAGCATTTT. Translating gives CSVAGDPGQPQHF.

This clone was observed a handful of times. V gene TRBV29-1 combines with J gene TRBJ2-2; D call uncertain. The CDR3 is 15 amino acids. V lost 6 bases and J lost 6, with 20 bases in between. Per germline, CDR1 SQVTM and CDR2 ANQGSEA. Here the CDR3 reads CSVGRPLSGPGELFF. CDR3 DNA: TGCAGCGTCGGACGGCCGCTATCTGGTCCCGGGGAGCTGTTTTTT.

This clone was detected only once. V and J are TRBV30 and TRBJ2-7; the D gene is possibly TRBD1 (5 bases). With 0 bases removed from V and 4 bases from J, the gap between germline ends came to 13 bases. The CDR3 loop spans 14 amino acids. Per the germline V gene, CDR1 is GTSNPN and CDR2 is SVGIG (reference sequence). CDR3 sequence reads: CAWSVRGRDYEQYF. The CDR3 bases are TGTGCCTGGAGTGTACGAGGCAGGGATTACGAGCAGTACTTC.

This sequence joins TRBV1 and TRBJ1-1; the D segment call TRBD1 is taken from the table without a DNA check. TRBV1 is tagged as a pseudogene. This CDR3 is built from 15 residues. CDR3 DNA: TGCACCAGCAGCCGCTTGAGGGGGCAGAACACTGAAGCTTTCTTT. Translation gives CTSSRLRGQNTEAFF.

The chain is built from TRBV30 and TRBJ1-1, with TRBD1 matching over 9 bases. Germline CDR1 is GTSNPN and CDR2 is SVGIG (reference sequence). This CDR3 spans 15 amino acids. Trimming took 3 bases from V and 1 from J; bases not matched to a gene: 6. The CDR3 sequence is CAWRVVDRGNTEAFF. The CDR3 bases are TGTGCCTGGAGGGTTGTGGACAGGGGGAACACTGAAGCTTTCTTT. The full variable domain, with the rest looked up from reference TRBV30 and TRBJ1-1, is SQTIHQWPATLVQPVGSPLSLECTVEGTSNPNLYWYRQAAGRGLQLLFYSVGIGQISSEVPQNLSASRPQDRQFILSSKKLLLSDSGFYLCAWRVVDRGNTEAFFGQGTRLTVV.

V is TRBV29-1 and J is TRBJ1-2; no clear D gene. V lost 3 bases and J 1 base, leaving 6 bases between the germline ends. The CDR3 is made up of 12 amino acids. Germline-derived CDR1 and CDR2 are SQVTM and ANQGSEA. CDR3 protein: CSVEKGNYGYTF. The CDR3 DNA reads TGCAGCGTTGAGAAGGGTAACTATGGCTACACCTTC. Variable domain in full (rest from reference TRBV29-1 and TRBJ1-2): SAVISQKPSRDICQRGTSLTIQCQVDSQVTMMFWYRQQPGQSLTLIATANQGSEATYESGFVIDKFPISRPNLTFSTLTVSNMSPEDSSIYLCSVEKGNYGYTFGSGTRLTVV.

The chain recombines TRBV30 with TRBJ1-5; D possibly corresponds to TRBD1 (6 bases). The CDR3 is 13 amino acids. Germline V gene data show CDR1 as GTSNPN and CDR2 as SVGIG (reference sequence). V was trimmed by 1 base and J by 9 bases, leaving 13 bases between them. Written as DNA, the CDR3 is TGTGCCTGGAGTGACAGGGAGCTAGGGCCCCAGCATTTT. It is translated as CAWSDRELGPQHF.

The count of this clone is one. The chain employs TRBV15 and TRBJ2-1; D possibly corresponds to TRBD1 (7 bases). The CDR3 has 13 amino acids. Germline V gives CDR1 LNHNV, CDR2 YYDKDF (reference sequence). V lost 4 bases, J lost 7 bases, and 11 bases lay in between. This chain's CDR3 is CATSKEGANEQFF. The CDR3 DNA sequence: TGTGCCACCAGCAAGGAGGGGGCGAATGAGCAGTTCTTC.